Given below is one TCR beta chain in context. Trimming took 7 bases from V and 0 from J, leaving 15 bases between them. Looked up from germline, CDR1 is LNHDA and CDR2 is SQIVND (reference sequence). The CDR3 is 15 amino acids. The data originate from a study of blood T cell repertoires in COVID-19. Study overall: Donors in the United States, Italy and Spain gave samples during acute or convalescent COVID-19. PBMCs, B-cell-depleted T cells, or T cells provided the cDNA or gDNA that made up the material.

In the original processing: Counts of nucleated cells, estimated from reference gene primer amplification, were obtained. TCRdb's table, derived via immunoSEQ multiplex PCR, lists solely in-frame clones and lacks some. Clone size and V and J calls were adopted from that table, with D and trimming inferred from the DNA. The sample contains 55,000 to 75,000 clones, over 75% of which appear only once. The sequencing sample was made of peripheral blood. The V call is TRBV19, the J call TRBJ1-2; maybe TRBD1 (6 bases). The clonotype originates from a man aged 50 to 59 with active COVID-19. CDR3 in DNA: TGTGCCAGTACAACAGGGAGGGGCGCTAACTATGGCTACACCTTC. Encoded protein: CASTTGRGANYGYTF.